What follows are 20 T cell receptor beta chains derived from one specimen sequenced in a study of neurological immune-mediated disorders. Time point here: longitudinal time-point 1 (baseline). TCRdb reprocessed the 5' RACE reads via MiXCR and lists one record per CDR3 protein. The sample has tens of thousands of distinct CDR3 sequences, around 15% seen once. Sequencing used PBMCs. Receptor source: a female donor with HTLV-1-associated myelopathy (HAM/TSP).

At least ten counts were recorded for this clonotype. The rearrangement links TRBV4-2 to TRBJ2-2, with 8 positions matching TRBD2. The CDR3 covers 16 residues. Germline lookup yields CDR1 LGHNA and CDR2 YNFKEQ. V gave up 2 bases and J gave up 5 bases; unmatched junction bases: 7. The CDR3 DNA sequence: TGTGCCAGCAGCCAACGTCCGGGGGGGCCTACCGGGGAGCTGTTTTTT. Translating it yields CASSQRPGGPTGELFF.

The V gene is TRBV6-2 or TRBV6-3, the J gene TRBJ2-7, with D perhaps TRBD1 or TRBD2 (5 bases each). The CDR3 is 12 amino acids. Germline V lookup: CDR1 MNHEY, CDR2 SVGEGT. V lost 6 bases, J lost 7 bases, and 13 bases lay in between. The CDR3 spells CASRTGTREQYF. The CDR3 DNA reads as TGTGCCAGCAGAACCGGGACCCGGGAGCAGTACTTC.

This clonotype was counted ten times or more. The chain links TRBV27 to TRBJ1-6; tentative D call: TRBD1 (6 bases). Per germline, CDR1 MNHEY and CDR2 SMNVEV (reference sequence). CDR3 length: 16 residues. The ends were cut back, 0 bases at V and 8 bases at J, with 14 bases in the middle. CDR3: CASSLSGGRRDSPLHF. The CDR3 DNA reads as TGTGCCAGCAGTTTATCGGGGGGGCGCCGGGATTCACCCCTCCACTTT.

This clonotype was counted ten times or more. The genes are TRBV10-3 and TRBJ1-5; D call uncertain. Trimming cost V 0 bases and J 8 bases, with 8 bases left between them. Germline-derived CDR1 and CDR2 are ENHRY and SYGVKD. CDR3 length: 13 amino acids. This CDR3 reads CAISESFEKPQHF. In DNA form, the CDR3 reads TGTGCCATCAGTGAGTCGTTCGAGAAGCCCCAGCATTTT.

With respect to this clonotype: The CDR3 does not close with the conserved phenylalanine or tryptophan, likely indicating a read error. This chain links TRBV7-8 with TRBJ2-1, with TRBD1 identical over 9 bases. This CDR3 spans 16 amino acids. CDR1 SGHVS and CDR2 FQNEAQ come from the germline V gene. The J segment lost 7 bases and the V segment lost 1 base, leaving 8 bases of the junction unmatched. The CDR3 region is CASSLGGTGLGNEQFL. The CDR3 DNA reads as TGTGCCAGCAGCTTAGGGGGGACAGGGCTGGGGAATGAGCAGTTCCTC.

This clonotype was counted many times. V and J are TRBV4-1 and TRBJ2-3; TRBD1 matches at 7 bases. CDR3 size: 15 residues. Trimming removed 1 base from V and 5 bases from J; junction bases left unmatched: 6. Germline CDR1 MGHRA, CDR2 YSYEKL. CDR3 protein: CASSQGQGTKDTQYF. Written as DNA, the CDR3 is TGCGCCAGCAGCCAAGGACAGGGAACGAAAGATACGCAGTATTTT.

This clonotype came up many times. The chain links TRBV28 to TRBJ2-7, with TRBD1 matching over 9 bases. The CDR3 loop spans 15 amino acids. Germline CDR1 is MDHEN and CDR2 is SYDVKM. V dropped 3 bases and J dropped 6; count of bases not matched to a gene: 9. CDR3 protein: CASSFLRDRVVEQYF. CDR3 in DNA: TGTGCCAGCAGTTTTTTGCGGGACAGGGTAGTCGAGCAGTACTTC. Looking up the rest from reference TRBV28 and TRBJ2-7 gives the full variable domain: DVKVTQSSRYLVKRTGEKVFLECVQDMDHENMFWYRQDPGLGLRLIYFSYDVKMKEKGDIPEGYSVSREKKERFSLILESASTNQTSMYLCASSFLRDRVVEQYFGPGTRLTVT.

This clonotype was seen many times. The CDR3, as DNA: TGTGCCAGCAGCCAAGGACGGCTAAGCGAAAAACTGTTTTTT. Translation gives CASSQGRLSEKLFF. The chain is built from TRBV4-2 and TRBJ1-4; D remains ambiguous. This CDR3 region has 14 residues. Trimming took 1 base from V and 8 from J, leaving 11 bases between them. CDR1 LGHNA and CDR2 YNFKEQ come from the germline V gene.

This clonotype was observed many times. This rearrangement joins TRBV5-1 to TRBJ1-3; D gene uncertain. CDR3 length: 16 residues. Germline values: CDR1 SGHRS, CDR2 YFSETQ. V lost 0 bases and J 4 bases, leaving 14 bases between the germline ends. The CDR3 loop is CASSLGRMPAGNTIYF. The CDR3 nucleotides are TGCGCCAGCAGCTTGGGACGGATGCCTGCCGGAAACACCATATATTTT.

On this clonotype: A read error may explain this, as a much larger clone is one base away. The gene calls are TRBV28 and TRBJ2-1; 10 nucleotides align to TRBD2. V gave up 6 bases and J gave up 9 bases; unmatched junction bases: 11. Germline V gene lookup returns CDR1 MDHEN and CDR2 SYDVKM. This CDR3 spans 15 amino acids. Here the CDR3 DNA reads TGTGCCAGCAGCCGTCCGAGCGGGGGGGCCCGTGAGCAGTTCTTC. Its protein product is CASSRPSGGAREQFF.

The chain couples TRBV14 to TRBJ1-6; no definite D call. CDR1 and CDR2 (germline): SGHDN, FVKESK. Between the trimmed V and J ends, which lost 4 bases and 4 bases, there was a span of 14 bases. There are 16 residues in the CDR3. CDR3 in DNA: TGTGCCAGCAGCCCTCACTCGTTAACGTATAATTCACCCCTCCACTTT. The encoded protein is CASSPHSLTYNSPLHF.

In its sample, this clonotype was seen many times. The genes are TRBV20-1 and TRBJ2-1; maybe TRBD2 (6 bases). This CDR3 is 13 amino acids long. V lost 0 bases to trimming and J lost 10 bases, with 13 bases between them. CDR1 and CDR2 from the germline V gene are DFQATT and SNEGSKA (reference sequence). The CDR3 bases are TGCAGTGCTAGAGATCGGAGGGGCGGCGAGCAGTTCTTC. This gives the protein CSARDRRGGEQFF.

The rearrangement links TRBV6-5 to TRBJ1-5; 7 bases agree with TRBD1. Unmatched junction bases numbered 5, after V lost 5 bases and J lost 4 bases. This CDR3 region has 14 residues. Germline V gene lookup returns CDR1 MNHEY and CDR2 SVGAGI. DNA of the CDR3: TGTGCCAGCAGTCCGACAGGGTCTAATCAGCCCCAGCATTTT. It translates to CASSPTGSNQPQHF.

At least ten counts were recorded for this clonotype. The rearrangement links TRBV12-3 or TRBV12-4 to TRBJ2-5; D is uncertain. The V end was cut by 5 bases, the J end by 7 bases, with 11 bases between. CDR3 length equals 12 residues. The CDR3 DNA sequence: TGTGCCAGCAGTACCCAAGATTGGACCCAGTACTTC. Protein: CASSTQDWTQYF.

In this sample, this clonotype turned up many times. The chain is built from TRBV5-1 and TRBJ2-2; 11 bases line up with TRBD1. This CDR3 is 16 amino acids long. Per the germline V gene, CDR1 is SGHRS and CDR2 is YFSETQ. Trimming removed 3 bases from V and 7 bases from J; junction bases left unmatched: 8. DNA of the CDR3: TGCGCCAGCAGCTCGCCGGACAGGGGGCGGGACGGGGAGCTGTTTTTT. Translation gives CASSSPDRGRDGELFF.

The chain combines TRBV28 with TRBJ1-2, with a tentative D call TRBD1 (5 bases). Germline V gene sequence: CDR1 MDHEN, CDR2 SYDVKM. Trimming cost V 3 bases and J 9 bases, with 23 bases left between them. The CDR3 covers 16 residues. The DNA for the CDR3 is TGTGCCAGCAGTTTTGGAATACATGGACTTAGGGGCAGCTACACCTTC. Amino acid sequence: CASSFGIHGLRGSYTF.

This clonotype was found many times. The CDR3 DNA sequence: TGTGCCATCAGACCCCACCGGGACAGGGGGTCCTCCGATGCCTACGAGCAGTACTTC. Encoded protein: CAIRPHRDRGSSDAYEQYF. The rearrangement links TRBV10-3 to TRBJ2-7; 11 nucleotides align to TRBD1. CDR3 length: 19 residues. CDR1 and CDR2 from the germline V gene are ENHRY and SYGVKD. V dropped 6 bases and J dropped 2; count of bases not matched to a gene: 18.

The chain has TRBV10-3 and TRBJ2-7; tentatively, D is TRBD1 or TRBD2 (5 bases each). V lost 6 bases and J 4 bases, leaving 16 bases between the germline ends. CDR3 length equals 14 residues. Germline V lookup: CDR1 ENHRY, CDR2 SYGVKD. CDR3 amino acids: CAIRRAGTLYEQYF. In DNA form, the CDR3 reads TGTGCCATCAGGAGGGCAGGGACCTTATACGAGCAGTACTTC.

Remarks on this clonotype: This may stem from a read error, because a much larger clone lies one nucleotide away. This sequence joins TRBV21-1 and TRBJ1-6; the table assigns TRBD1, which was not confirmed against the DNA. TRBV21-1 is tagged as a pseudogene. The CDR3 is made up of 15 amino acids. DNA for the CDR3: TGTGCCAGCAGATGGGGGAAGGGGGGGAATTCACCCATCCACTTT. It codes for CASRWGKGGNSPIHF.

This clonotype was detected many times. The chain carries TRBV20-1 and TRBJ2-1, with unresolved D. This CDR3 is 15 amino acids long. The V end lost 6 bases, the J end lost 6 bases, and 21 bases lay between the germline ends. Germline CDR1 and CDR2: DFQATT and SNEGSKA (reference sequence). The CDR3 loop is CSASLLGGLINEQFF. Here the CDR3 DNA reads TGCAGTGCCAGCCTTCTCGGCGGATTAATCAATGAGCAGTTCTTC.